This paragraph reports one T cell receptor beta chain. The antigen is unknown. The PCR used 60 Vbeta and 13 Jbeta primers. The authors' processing: The count from a later analysis was some 80 million unique TCR beta chains, approximately 9.9 million of them shared. TCRdb keeps only in-frame clones here, not all; method: immunoSEQ multiplex PCR. D and trimming were read from the DNA, whereas the V and J calls and clone size are those reported in that table. The data contain around 180,000 clones, less than 75% of them singletons. The germline gives CDR1 SGHKS, CDR2 YYEKEE (reference sequence). This CDR3 spans 13 amino acids. V shed 7 bases, J shed 5 bases, and the junction held 8 bases outside the gene matches. This record comes from a study of cytomegalovirus exposure and HLA in healthy donors. Study conclusions and caveats: It was confirmed in vitro that a few of the CMV-associated chains were specific for CMV antigens. Some public TCRs appeared in many individuals, while most sequences were rare. For most TCR beta V segments, an earlier analysis put the productive rate at about 87% or about 30% of the time.

The chain is built from TRBV5-5 and TRBJ1-2; 7 positions agree with TRBD1. The sequenced sample consisted of PBMCs. The TCR comes from a girl between 5 and 17 years old in good health and CMV-seronegative. The CDR3 bases are TGTGCCAGCCGTACAGGGGCGGGGTATGGCTACACCTTC. It encodes CASRTGAGYGYTF.